The count of the clone carrying this T cell receptor (beta chain) is one. Its antigen is not identified. The data belong to a study of PD-1 blockade in classical Hodgkin lymphoma. This CDR3 has 15 amino acids. With 3 bases removed from V and 0 bases from J, the gap between germline ends came to 13 bases. Germline CDR1 reads SQVTM; CDR2 reads ANQGSEA. Time point here: cycle 4 day 1 (C4D1), after more than five weeks of nivolumab. Each of the patients experienced relapse following autologous stem cell transplantation, and their brentuximab vedotin exposure differed. The best responses consisted of complete response, partial response or progressive disease. Findings and caveats of the study: Baseline diversity in complete responders resembled that of newly diagnosed patients. Newly diagnosed patients were reported to start with lower TCR diversity than healthy donors.

Clones were read by immunoSEQ multiplex PCR, and TCRdb kept only the in-frame ones, dropping some. The table records over 60,000 clones, more than 90% of them present only once. The sample here was peripheral blood mononuclear cells (PBMCs), taken before the fourth cycle of nivolumab. This TCR came from a human donor with classical Hodgkin lymphoma. The gene calls are TRBV29-1 and TRBJ2-3; a weak D match, TRBD2 (6 bases). For the CDR3, the DNA is TGCAGCGTTGACCTGACTAGGGCTAGCACAGATACGCAGTATTTT. Protein sequence: CSVDLTRASTDTQYF.